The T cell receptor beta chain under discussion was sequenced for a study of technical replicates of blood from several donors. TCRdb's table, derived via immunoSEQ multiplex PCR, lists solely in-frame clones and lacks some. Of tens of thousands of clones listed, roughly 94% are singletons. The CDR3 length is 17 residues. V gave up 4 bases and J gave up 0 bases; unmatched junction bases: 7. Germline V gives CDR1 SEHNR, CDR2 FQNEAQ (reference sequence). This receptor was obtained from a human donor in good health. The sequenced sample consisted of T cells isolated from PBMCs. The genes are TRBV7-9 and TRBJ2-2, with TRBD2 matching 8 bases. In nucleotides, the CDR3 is TGTGCCAGCAGCTCCATAGCGGGGTACGCGAACACCGGGGAGCTGTTTTTT. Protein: CASSSIAGYANTGELFF.